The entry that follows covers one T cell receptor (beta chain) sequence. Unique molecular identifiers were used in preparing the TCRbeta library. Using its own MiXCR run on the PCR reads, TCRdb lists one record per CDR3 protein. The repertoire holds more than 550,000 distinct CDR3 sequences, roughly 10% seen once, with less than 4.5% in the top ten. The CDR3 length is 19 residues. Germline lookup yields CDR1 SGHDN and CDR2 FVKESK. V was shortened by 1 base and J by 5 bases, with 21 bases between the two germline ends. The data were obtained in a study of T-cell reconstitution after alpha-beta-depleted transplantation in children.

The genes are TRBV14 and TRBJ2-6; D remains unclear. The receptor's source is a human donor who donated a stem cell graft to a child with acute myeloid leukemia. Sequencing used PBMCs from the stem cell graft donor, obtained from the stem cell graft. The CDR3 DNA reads TGTGCCAGCAGCCAAGTCCTAGACACGTATACACCTAGGGCCAACGTCCTGACTTTC. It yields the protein CASSQVLDTYTPRANVLTF.